This entry lists 15 T cell receptor beta chains sequenced from one sample in a study of graft-versus-host responses after intestinal transplantation. Assay used: immunoSEQ multiplex PCR; TCRdb lists only in-frame clones, some missing. Here the sample spans tens of thousands of clones, 80% to 95% being singletons. The source material was bone marrow, sampled approximately 700 days after intestinal transplantation. All receptors come from a human patient who received an intestinal transplant, so some T cells may come from the graft donor.

This clone came up a few times. The chain employs TRBV6-5 and TRBJ2-7; 10 nucleotides agree with TRBD2. The germline V gene has CDR1 MNHEY and CDR2 SVGAGI. The CDR3 contains 15 residues. V was clipped by 3 bases and J by 2 bases; unmatched bases: 4. CDR3 protein: CASSYWSGRAYEQYF. In nucleotides, the CDR3 is TGTGCCAGCAGTTATTGGAGCGGGAGGGCCTACGAGCAGTACTTC.

This rearrangement joins TRBV6-5 to TRBJ1-4; possible D gene TRBD1, 5 bases. The germline V and J ends were trimmed by 5 bases and 8 bases, with 18 bases remaining between them. CDR3 length: 15 amino acids. Germline CDR1 reads MNHEY; CDR2 reads SVGAGI. The CDR3 DNA sequence: TGTGCCAGCAGTCCCCTACTGAAGGGGCGGGAAAAACTGTTTTTT. Its protein product is CASSPLLKGREKLFF.

By share, this clone counts as medium-sized. The chain uses TRBV9 and TRBJ1-5, with 11 bases that match TRBD1. Germline-derived CDR1 and CDR2 are SGDLS and YYNGEE. The CDR3 sequence is 18 residues long. Trimming at V came to 0 bases and at J to 0 bases, leaving 5 bases not matched to a gene. For the CDR3, the DNA is TGTGCCAGCAGCGTAGAGGGACAGGGGGGCAATAGCAATCAGCCCCAGCATTTT. Its protein product is CASSVEGQGGNSNQPQHF.

The rearrangement joins TRBV4-2 to TRBJ2-1, with 7 bases matching TRBD2. V gave up 5 bases and J gave up 8 bases; unmatched junction bases: 9. Germline-derived CDR1 and CDR2 are LGHNA and YNFKEQ. CDR3 length: 14 residues. CDR3 DNA: TGTGCCAGCAGCACGGGGCGGGAGATCGATGAGCAGTTCTTC. Protein product: CASSTGREIDEQFF.

This clone was seen a handful of times. The V call is TRBV10-2, the J call TRBJ2-1, with D possibly matching TRBD1 (5 bases). The CDR3 is 15 amino acids. Germline V gene lookup returns CDR1 WSHSY and CDR2 SAAADI. V lost 0 bases, J lost 8 bases, and 14 bases lay in between. The CDR3 spells CASSESLAGWDEQFF. The CDR3, as DNA: TGCGCCAGCAGTGAGTCTTTGGCAGGGTGGGATGAGCAGTTCTTC.

The rearrangement links TRBV6-5 to TRBJ2-1; 10 bases fit TRBD2. Germline V gives CDR1 MNHEY, CDR2 SVGAGI. This CDR3 is 16 amino acids long. Trimming cost V 3 bases and J 7 bases; bases outside gene matches: 9. The CDR3 DNA reads as TGTGCCAGCAGTTATGGTCTAGCGGGAGTAAAGAATGAGCAGTTCTTC. This sequence encodes CASSYGLAGVKNEQFF.

CDR3 region: CASRTGVGGYTF. The CDR3, as DNA: TGTGCCAGCAGGACAGGGGTAGGGGGCTACACCTTC. The rearrangement uses TRBV5-6 and TRBJ1-2; 8 nucleotides line up with TRBD1. This CDR3 is built from 12 residues. The J segment lost 8 bases and the V segment lost 5 bases, leaving 5 bases of the junction unmatched. Germline V gene sequence: CDR1 SGHDT, CDR2 YYEEEE. Full variable domain (rest looked up from reference TRBV5-6 and TRBJ1-2): DAGVTQSPTHLIKTRGQQVTLRCSPKSGHDTVSWYQQALGQGPQFIFQYYEEEERQRGNFPDRFSGHQFPNYSSELNVNALLLGDSALYLCASRTGVGGYTFGSGTRLTVV.

CDR3 nucleotide sequence: TGTGCCAGCAGTGAATTCAGGGGGCGAGGTAATGAAAAACTGTTTTTT. This translates into CASSEFRGRGNEKLFF. The chain carries TRBV2 and TRBJ1-4; 8 bases align to TRBD1. This CDR3 comprises 16 residues. Trimming at V came to 2 bases and at J to 4 bases, leaving 6 bases not matched to a gene. The germline gives CDR1 SNHLY, CDR2 FYNNEI.

The rearrangement joins TRBV27 to TRBJ1-5; D perhaps matches TRBD1 (5 bases). V gave up 2 bases and J gave up 5 bases, with 16 bases separating them. CDR1 is MNHEY and CDR2 is SMNVEV in the germline V gene (reference sequence). This CDR3 has 16 residues. CDR3: CASSLEGNQLHQPQHF. CDR3 nucleotide sequence: TGTGCCAGCAGTTTAGAGGGGAACCAACTCCATCAGCCCCAGCATTTT.

The J gene is TRBJ2-5, the V gene TRBV5-1, with D perhaps TRBD1 (8 bases). The CDR3 has 16 amino acids. The V end was cut by 4 bases, the J end by 4 bases, with 20 bases between. Germline assignment: CDR1 SGHRS and CDR2 YFSETQ. The CDR3 region has the DNA TGCGCCAGCAGCGAGGACGGACAGGGCGGGGGAGAGACCCAGTACTTC. This codes for CASSEDGQGGGETQYF.

CDR3 DNA: TGTGCCAGCAGCTTAGAGTCTAGCGGGGCAGATACGCAGTATTTT. It yields the protein CASSLESSGADTQYF. The chain carries TRBV7-9 and TRBJ2-3, with 9 bases matching TRBD2. Germline V gene lookup returns CDR1 SEHNR and CDR2 FQNEAQ (reference sequence). With V trimmed by 1 base and J by 4 bases, 3 bases remained unmatched. CDR3 size: 15 residues.

V is TRBV9 and J is TRBJ2-7; D possibly matches TRBD1 or TRBD2 (6 bases each). CDR3 length: 17 amino acids. CDR1 is SGDLS, CDR2 YYNGEE, per germline. Trimming cost V 0 bases and J 0 bases, with 16 bases left between them. Here the CDR3 reads CASSVGFGGSISYEQYF. CDR3 DNA sequence: TGTGCCAGCAGCGTAGGATTCGGGGGCTCAATCTCCTACGAGCAGTACTTC. Looking up the rest from reference TRBV9 and TRBJ2-7 gives the full variable domain: DSGVTQTPKHLITATGQRVTLRCSPRSGDLSVYWYQQSLDQGLQFLIQYYNGEERAKGNILERFSAQQFPDLHSELNLSSLELGDSALYFCASSVGFGGSISYEQYFGPGTRLTVT.

V usage is TRBV27 and J usage is TRBJ1-1; 7 bases align to TRBD1. This CDR3 is 15 amino acids long. V was pared by 1 base and J by 4 bases, with 6 bases of the junction left unmatched. Germline V gives CDR1 MNHEY, CDR2 SMNVEV (reference sequence). This CDR3 reads CASSLYESGGTEAFF. Here the CDR3 DNA reads TGTGCCAGCAGTTTATATGAATCAGGGGGCACTGAAGCTTTCTTT.

V is TRBV19 and J is TRBJ2-1, with D possibly TRBD2 on 6 matching bases. The CDR3 is made up of 17 amino acids. Germline CDR1 and CDR2: LNHDA and SQIVND (reference sequence). Trimming stripped 4 bases from V and 5 bases from J, with 21 bases between. The CDR3 DNA reads TGTGCCAGTAGTACAATTGGAGGTCTAGCGCTTAACAATGAGCAGTTCTTC. Translating gives CASSTIGGLALNNEQFF.

This clone occurred a few times. The rearrangement uses TRBV29-1 and TRBJ1-2; TRBD1 might be the D (6 bases). The germline V gene has CDR1 SQVTM and CDR2 ANQGSEA. V was pared by 8 bases and J by 1 base, with 11 bases between. The CDR3 is made up of 12 amino acids. The CDR3 DNA reads as TGCAGCTTCCGACAGGATAACTATGGCTACACCTTC. Its translation is CSFRQDNYGYTF.